This TCR beta chain was sequenced in a study of shared clonotypes between healthy human individuals. The study, taken as a whole, reports: In this cohort, only blood was sampled, and tissue repertoires likely differ.

Using immunoSEQ multiplex PCR, the repertoire was profiled, and TCRdb retains in-frame clones only, with some absent. The repertoire holds millions of clones, with approximately 93% as singletons. Regarding this clone: Its antigen is undetermined.

Germline V gene lookup returns CDR1 SGHTA and CDR2 FQGNSA. V dropped 5 bases and J dropped 5; count of bases not matched to a gene: 7. CDR3 length equals 16 residues. Within Nashville, Tennessee resided all donors, each a Caucasian adult. Investigators divided CD4+ cells into CD45RA+ naive and CD45RA-negative memory subsets. This chain links TRBV7-2 with TRBJ2-5; 14 positions agree with TRBD2. This clonotype originated in a young man in good health. Some clones in this sample may be carry-over from other donors' samples. Sample: naive CD4+ T cells from PBMCs. Documented subset: CD45RA+ positively selected. The CDR3 region is CASSPRLAGGRETQYF. The CDR3 DNA reads as TGTGCCAGCAGCCCTAGACTAGCGGGAGGGAGGGAGACCCAGTACTTC.